A single sample gave rise to the 20 T cell receptor beta chains below, sequenced in a study of naive and memory T cell subsets. Whole blood, over 2 ml, came from adult healthy volunteers. For blood and skin samples, reverse transcription used TCR alpha and beta constant primers. In TCRdb, the 5' RACE reads were re-called with MiXCR into one record per CDR3 protein. This table has about 22,000 distinct CDR3 sequences, roughly 4.1% appearing once. The receptors derive from a male donor in good health.

Regarding this clonotype: This may stem from a read error, because a much larger clone lies one nucleotide away. V gene TRBV20-1 combines with J gene TRBJ1-5; D gene unclear. The germline V gene encodes CDR1 DFQATT and CDR2 SNEGSKA (reference sequence). The length of the CDR3 is 13 residues. In DNA, the CDR3 is TGCAGTGCTAGTCCATTTAGCAATCAGCCCCAGAATTTT. This sequence encodes CSASPFSNQPQNF.

This clonotype was seen at least ten times. The V gene is TRBV10-2, the J gene TRBJ2-1; 7 nucleotides agree with TRBD2. The J segment lost 9 bases and the V segment lost 8 bases, leaving 19 bases of the junction unmatched. Germline values: CDR1 WSHSY, CDR2 SAAADI. The CDR3 covers 16 residues. CDR3 sequence (DNA): TGCGCCAGCGCACGGAGCGGGGAGGCTCTTCGTCGTGAGCAGTTCTTC. This gives the protein CASARSGEALRREQFF.

This clonotype was observed at least ten times. Here the CDR3 DNA reads TGTGCCAGCTCACCACGAGGCAGGACAGGGGGCTTATACGAGCAGTACTTC. Translation: CASSPRGRTGGLYEQYF. The V and J genes are TRBV18 and TRBJ2-7; 11 nucleotides match TRBD1. V dropped 1 base and J dropped 4; count of bases not matched to a gene: 9. Germline loops: CDR1 KGHSH, CDR2 LQKENI. The CDR3 covers 17 residues.

This clonotype was observed many times. The chain links TRBV7-2 to TRBJ2-5, with D perhaps matching TRBD1 (6 bases). The germline V gene encodes CDR1 SGHTA and CDR2 FQGNSA. This CDR3 comprises 14 residues. V was cut by 3 bases and J by 4 bases, with 12 bases left in between. The CDR3 sequence: CASSFGTHIETQYF. CDR3 DNA sequence: TGTGCCAGCAGCTTCGGGACACACATAGAGACCCAGTACTTC.

This clonotype occurred many times. The chain is built from TRBV6-2 or TRBV6-3 and TRBJ1-5, with 7 bases lining up with TRBD1. V lost 5 bases and J lost 1; bases outside the gene matches: 8. Germline V gene sequence: CDR1 MNHEY, CDR2 SVGEGT. The CDR3 sequence is 16 residues long. CDR3 sequence: CASSRQGGVSNQPQHF. CDR3 bases: TGTGCCAGCAGTCGACAGGGAGGGGTGAGCAATCAGCCCCAGCATTTT.

This clonotype appeared many times. A junction end diverges from the germline sequence, so it may reflect a read error. This chain joins TRBV18 and TRBJ1-2; D possibly corresponds to TRBD1 (5 bases). Germline values: CDR1 KGHSH, CDR2 LQKENI. The CDR3 extends over 11 amino acids. The CDR3 sequence is CASSPGQASLF. CDR3 DNA sequence: TGTGCCAGCTCACCAGGACAAGCATCACTCTTC.

This clonotype was picked up many times. This chain connects TRBV28 to TRBJ2-1; TRBD2 might be the D (6 bases). V lost 2 bases, J lost 5 bases, and 22 bases lay in between. The CDR3 runs 18 residues. Germline V CDR1 and CDR2: MDHEN, SYDVKM. In nucleotides, the CDR3 is TGTGCCAGCAGTTTACAGGGTGGGACTTACCACCCCCACAATGAGCAGTTCTTC. Amino acids: CASSLQGGTYHPHNEQFF.

The chain has TRBV4-1 and TRBJ2-1; weak D call: TRBD1 (5 bases). The germline V gene has CDR1 MGHRA and CDR2 YSYEKL. V lost 0 bases and J lost 8, with 11 bases in between. The CDR3 length is 14 residues. The CDR3 region has the DNA TGCGCCAGCAGCCAAGATGGAGTCAGGGATGAGCAGTTCTTC. Translation: CASSQDGVRDEQFF.

This clonotype was counted ten times or more. This chain uses TRBV5-1 with TRBJ1-6, with a possible D match to TRBD1 (5 bases). Trimming cost V 0 bases and J 4 bases, with 8 bases left between them. CDR1 and CDR2 (germline): SGHRS, YFSETQ. The CDR3 runs to 15 residues. In DNA, the CDR3 is TGCGCCAGCAGCTTGGGGACACTTTATAATTCACCCCTCCACTTT. This codes for CASSLGTLYNSPLHF. Together with reference TRBV5-1 and TRBJ1-6, the CDR3 gives the full variable domain: KAGVTQTPRYLIKTRGQQVTLSCSPISGHRSVSWYQQTPGQGLQFLFEYFSETQRNKGNFPGRFSGRQFSNSRSEMNVSTLELGDSALYLCASSLGTLYNSPLHFGNGTRLTVT.

This clonotype was observed many times. This chain joins TRBV12-3 or TRBV12-4 and TRBJ2-2, with TRBD2 as a possible D gene (7 bases). Trimming removed 8 bases at V and 5 bases at J, with 12 bases between. The CDR3 is made up of 13 amino acids. The CDR3 nucleotides are TGTGCCAGCCGAGGGGGGGCAACCGGGGAGCTGTTTTTT. Protein product: CASRGGATGELFF.

This clonotype was recorded many times. This chain connects TRBV5-1 to TRBJ2-1, with 9 bases aligning to TRBD1. CDR1 and CDR2 (germline): SGHRS, YFSETQ. V lost 4 bases to trimming and J lost 9 bases; unmatched junction nucleotides: 8. This CDR3 is built from 14 residues. The CDR3 DNA is TGCGCCAGCAGCAAGGGACAGGGAGTTGGTGAGCAGTTCTTC. It codes for CASSKGQGVGEQFF. The variable domain in full, with the rest retrieved from reference TRBV5-1 and TRBJ2-1, is KAGVTQTPRYLIKTRGQQVTLSCSPISGHRSVSWYQQTPGQGLQFLFEYFSETQRNKGNFPGRFSGRQFSNSRSEMNVSTLELGDSALYLCASSKGQGVGEQFFGPGTRLTVL.

This clonotype showed up many times. This chain links TRBV23-1 with TRBJ2-2; tentatively, D is TRBD1 or TRBD2 (6 bases each). TRBV23-1 falls under the ORF class, with uncertain function. V gave up 0 bases and J gave up 2 bases, with 13 bases separating them. The CDR3 covers 17 residues. The CDR3 here is CASSQSHGGDNTGELFF. The DNA for the CDR3 is TGCGCCAGCAGTCAATCCCACGGGGGCGATAACACCGGGGAGCTGTTTTTT.

This clonotype was detected many times. The chain links TRBV10-3 to TRBJ1-5; TRBD1 aligns across 7 bases. This CDR3 has 17 residues. V dropped 4 bases and J dropped 2; count of bases not matched to a gene: 11. Germline CDR1 reads ENHRY; CDR2 reads SYGVKD. The CDR3 region is CAISATGAQDGNQPQHF. CDR3 in DNA: TGTGCCATCAGTGCTACAGGGGCCCAAGATGGCAATCAGCCCCAGCATTTT.

This clonotype was counted at least ten times. The chain joins TRBV4-1 to TRBJ1-5, with D perhaps TRBD1 (6 bases). Germline V CDR1 and CDR2: MGHRA, YSYEKL. This CDR3 contains 15 residues. Trimming pared 0 bases from V and 3 bases from J, leaving 9 bases between. CDR3 region: CASSQDRQVNQPQHF. The CDR3 DNA reads TGCGCCAGCAGCCAAGATCGACAGGTCAATCAGCCCCAGCATTTT.

This clonotype appeared a few times. It may be a read error: a sequence one base away is much more abundant. V usage is TRBV6-5 and J usage is TRBJ1-6, with 12 bases matching TRBD1. This CDR3 spans 14 amino acids. Germline CDR1 reads MNHEY; CDR2 reads SVGAGI. The CDR3 DNA follows: TGTGCCAGCAGTCGGGACAGGGGGCTTTCACCCCTCAACTTT. It is translated as CASSRDRGLSPLNF.

Note on this clonotype: A much larger clone lies one base from this, so it may be a read error. V and J are TRBV4-1 and TRBJ2-2, with 11 bases lining up with TRBD1. The CDR3 contains 19 residues. The trim removed 0 bases at V and 4 bases at J, leaving 10 bases unmatched. Germline CDR1 is MGHRA and CDR2 is YSYEKL. This CDR3 is CASSQDPRGTGGCTGELFF. The CDR3, as DNA: TGCGCCAGCAGCCAAGATCCTCGCGGGACAGGGGGGTGCACCGGGGAGCTGTTTTTT.

This clonotype was detected ten times or more. This chain connects TRBV7-2 to TRBJ2-6; 7 bases line up with TRBD2. With V trimmed by 4 bases and J by 0 bases, 0 bases remained unmatched. The V gene's germline CDR1 is SGHTA and CDR2 FQGNSA. The CDR3 extends over 15 amino acids. In DNA, the CDR3 is TGTGCCAGCAGCTCGGGGGGCTCTGGGGCCAACGTCCTGACTTTC. The encoded protein is CASSSGGSGANVLTF.

This clonotype was found many times. The chain uses TRBV10-3 and TRBJ2-5, with TRBD1 matching 7 bases. CDR3 length: 12 residues. Germline loops: CDR1 ENHRY, CDR2 SYGVKD. V trimming: 10 bases; J trimming: 2 bases; junction bases outside the gene matches: 4. The CDR3 sequence: CASRTGQETQYF. CDR3 DNA: TGTGCCAGCAGGACAGGACAAGAGACCCAGTACTTC.

This clonotype was counted many times. The chain couples TRBV6-5 to TRBJ2-1, with 7 bases lining up with TRBD1. There are 15 residues in the CDR3. Germline CDR1 MNHEY, CDR2 SVGAGI. J was trimmed by 6 bases and V by 6 bases; bases with no gene match: 11. CDR3 region: CASRRTGEFSNEQFF. The CDR3 coding sequence is TGTGCCAGCAGACGAACAGGGGAATTCTCCAATGAGCAGTTCTTC.

This clonotype is deemed medium-sized. V gene TRBV20-1 combines with J gene TRBJ2-7, with D maybe TRBD1 (6 bases). V was cut by 3 bases and J by 4 bases, with 13 bases left in between. The CDR3 spans 13 residues. Germline CDR1 and CDR2: DFQATT and SNEGSKA (reference sequence). CDR3 protein: CSARKTGGYEQYF. CDR3 nucleotides: TGCAGTGCTAGGAAGACAGGCGGGTACGAGCAGTACTTC.